This T cell receptor beta chain came from a study of control samples from healthy donors and cancer patients. Profiled with immunoSEQ multiplex PCR; TCRdb holds only in-frame clones, not every one. The sample lists more than 120,000 clones; around 92% were seen once. This CDR3 is built from 14 residues. V was shortened by 3 bases and J by 6 bases, with 10 bases between the two germline ends. Germline V gene lookup returns CDR1 SGDLS and CDR2 YYNGEE. The TCR comes from a man younger than 45 in good health. Sequenced sample: blood. The chain recombines TRBV9 with TRBJ1-6; D is unresolved. The DNA for the CDR3 is TGTGCCAGCAGCGCGAGGACGGCTAATTCACCCCTCCACTTT. Translation: CASSARTANSPLHF.